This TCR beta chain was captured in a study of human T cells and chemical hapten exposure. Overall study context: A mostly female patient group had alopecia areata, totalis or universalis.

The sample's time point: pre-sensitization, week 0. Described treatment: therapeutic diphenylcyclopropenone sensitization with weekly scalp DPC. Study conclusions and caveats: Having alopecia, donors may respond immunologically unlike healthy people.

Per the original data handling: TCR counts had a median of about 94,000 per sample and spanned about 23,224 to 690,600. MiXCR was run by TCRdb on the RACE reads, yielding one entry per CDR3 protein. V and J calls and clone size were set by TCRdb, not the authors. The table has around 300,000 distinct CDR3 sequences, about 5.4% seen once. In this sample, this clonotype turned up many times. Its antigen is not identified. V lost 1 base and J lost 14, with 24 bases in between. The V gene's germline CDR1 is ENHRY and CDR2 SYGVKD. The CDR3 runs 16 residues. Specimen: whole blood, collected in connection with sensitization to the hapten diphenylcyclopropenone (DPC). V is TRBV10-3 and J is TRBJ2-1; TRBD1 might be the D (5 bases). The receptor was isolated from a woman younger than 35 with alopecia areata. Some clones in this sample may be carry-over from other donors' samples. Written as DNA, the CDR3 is TGTGCCATCAGTGAGTGGATCGGCCAGGGCCCAATGAAGAAGTTCTTC. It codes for CAISEWIGQGPMKKFF.